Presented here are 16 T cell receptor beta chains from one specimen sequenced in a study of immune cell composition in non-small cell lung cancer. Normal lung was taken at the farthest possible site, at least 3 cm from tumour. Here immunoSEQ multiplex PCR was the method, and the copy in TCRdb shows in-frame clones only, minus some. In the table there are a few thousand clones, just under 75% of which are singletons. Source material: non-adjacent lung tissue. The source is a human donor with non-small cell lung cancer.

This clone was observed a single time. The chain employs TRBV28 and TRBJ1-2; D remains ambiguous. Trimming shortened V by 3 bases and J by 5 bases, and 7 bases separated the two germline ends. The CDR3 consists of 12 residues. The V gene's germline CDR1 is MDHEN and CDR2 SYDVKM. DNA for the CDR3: TGTGCCAGCAGTTTGACAAGTTATGGCTACACCTTC. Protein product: CASSLTSYGYTF.

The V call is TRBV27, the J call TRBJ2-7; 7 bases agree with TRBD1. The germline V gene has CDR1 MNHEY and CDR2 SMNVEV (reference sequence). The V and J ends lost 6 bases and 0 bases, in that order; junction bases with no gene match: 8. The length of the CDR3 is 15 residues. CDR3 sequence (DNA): TGTGCCAGCAGACCCGGGACAGACCCCTCCTACGAGCAGTACTTC. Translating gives CASRPGTDPSYEQYF.

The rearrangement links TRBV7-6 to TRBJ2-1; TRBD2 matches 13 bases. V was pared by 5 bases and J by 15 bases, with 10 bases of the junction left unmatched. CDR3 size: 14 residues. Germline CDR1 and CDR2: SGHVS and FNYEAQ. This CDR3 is CASSPRTSGRPLFF. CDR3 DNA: TGTGCCAGCAGCCCCAGGACTAGCGGGAGACCCCTGTTCTTC.

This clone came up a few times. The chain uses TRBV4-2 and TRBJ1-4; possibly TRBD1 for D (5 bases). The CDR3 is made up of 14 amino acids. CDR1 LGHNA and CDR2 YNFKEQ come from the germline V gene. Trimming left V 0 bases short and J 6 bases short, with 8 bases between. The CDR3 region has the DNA TGTGCCAGCAGCCAAGAACAGGACGATGAAAAACTGTTTTTT. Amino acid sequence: CASSQEQDDEKLFF.

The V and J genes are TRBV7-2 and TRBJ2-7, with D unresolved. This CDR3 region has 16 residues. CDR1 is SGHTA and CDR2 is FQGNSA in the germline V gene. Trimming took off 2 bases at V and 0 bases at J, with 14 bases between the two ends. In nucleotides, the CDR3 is TGTGCCAGCAGCTTAAGAGGCAGACCTCCCTCCTACGAGCAGTACTTC. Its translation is CASSLRGRPPSYEQYF.

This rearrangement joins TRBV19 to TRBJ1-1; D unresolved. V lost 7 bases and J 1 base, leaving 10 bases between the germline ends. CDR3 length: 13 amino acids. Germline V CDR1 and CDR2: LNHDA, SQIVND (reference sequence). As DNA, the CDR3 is TGTGCCAGTAAGGAGAACCGGAACACTGAAGCTTTCTTT. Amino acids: CASKENRNTEAFF.

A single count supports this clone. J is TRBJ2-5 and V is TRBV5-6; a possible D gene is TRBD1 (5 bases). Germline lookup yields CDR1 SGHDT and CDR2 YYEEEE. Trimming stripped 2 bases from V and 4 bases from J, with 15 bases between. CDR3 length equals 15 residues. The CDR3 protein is CASSLGVGWGETQYF. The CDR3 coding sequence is TGTGCCAGCAGCTTAGGGGTAGGCTGGGGAGAGACCCAGTACTTC.

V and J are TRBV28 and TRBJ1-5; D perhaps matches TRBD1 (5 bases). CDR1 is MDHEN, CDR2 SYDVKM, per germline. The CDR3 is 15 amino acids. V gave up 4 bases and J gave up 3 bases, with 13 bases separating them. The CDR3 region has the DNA TGTGCCAGCAGTTCACAGGCGCACCCCAATCAGCCCCAGCATTTT. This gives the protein CASSSQAHPNQPQHF.

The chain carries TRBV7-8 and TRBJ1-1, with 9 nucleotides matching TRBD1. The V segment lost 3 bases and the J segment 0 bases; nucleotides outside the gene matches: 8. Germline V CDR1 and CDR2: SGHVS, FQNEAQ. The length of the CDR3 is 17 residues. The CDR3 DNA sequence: TGTGCCAGCAGCTTGGTGGGGACAGGGATCATGAACACTGAAGCTTTCTTT. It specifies CASSLVGTGIMNTEAFF.

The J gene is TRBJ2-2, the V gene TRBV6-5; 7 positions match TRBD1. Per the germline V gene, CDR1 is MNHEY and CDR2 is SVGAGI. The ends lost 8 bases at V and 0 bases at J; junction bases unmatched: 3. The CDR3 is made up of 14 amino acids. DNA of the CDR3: TGTGCCAGCCCGACAGGGCCGAACACCGGGGAGCTGTTTTTT. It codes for CASPTGPNTGELFF.

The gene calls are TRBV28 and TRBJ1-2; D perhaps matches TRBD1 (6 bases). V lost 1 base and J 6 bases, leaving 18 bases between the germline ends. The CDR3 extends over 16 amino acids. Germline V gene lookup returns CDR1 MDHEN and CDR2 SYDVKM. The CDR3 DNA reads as TGTGCCAGCAGTTTATCCCTAACAGGGAGTATGAATGGCTACACCTTC. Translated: CASSLSLTGSMNGYTF.

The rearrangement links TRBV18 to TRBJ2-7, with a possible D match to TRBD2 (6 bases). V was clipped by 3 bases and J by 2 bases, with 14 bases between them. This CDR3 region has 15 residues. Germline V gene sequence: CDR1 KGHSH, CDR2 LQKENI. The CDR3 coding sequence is TGTGCCAGCTCACCCCCCGCGGAGGGACCCTACGAGCAGTACTTC. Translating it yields CASSPPAEGPYEQYF.

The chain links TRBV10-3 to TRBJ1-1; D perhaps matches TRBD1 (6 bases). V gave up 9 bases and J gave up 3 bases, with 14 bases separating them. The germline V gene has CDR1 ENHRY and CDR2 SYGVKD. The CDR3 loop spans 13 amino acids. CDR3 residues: CAICPNRDTEAFF. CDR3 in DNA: TGTGCCATTTGCCCTAACAGGGACACTGAAGCTTTCTTT.

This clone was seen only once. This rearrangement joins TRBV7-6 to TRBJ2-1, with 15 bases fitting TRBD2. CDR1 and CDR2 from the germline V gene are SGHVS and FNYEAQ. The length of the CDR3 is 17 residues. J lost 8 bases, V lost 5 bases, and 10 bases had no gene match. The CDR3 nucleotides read TGTGCCAGCAGCCGCTACCAGGGACTAGCGGGAGGTGATGAGCAGTTCTTC. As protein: CASSRYQGLAGGDEQFF.

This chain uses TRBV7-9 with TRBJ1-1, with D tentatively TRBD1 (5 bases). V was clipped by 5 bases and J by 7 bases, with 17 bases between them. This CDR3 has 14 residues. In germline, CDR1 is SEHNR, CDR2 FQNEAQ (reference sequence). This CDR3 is CASSLTQGALEAFF. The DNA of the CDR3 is TGTGCCAGCAGCCTTACCCAAGGGGCCCTTGAAGCTTTCTTT.

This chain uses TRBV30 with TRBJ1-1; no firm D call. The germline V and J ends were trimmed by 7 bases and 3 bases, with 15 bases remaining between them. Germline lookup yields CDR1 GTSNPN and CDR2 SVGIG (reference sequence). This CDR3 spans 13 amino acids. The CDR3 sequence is CALSGEGYTEAFF. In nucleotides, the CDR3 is TGTGCCTTATCCGGGGAGGGTTACACTGAAGCTTTCTTT.